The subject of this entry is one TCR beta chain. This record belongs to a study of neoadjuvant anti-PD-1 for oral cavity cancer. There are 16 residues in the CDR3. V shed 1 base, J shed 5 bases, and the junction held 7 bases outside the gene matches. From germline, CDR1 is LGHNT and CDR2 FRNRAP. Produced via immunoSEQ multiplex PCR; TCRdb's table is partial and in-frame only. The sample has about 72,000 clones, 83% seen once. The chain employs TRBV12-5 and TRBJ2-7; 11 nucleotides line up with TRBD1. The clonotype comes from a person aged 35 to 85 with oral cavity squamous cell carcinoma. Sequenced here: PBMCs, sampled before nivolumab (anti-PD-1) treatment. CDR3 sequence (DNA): TGTGCTAGTGGTTTGGGACACCGGGACAGGGGGGACGAGCAGTACTTC. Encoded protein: CASGLGHRDRGDEQYF.